One sample yielded the 24 T cell receptor beta chains listed below, sequenced in a study of cytomegalovirus exposure and HLA in healthy donors. The PCR had 60 Vbeta and 13 Jbeta primers. Libraries were prepared by immunoSEQ multiplex PCR; TCRdb keeps only in-frame clonotypes and omits some of them. Recorded for this sample: tens of thousands of clones. Source material: PBMCs. The receptor set was obtained from a woman aged 25-40 years in good health and CMV-seronegative.

This chain uses TRBV5-6 with TRBJ2-1, with 7 bases aligning to TRBD2. The germline CDR1 and CDR2 sequences are SGHDT and YYEEEE. The CDR3 is 15 residues long. Losses at the gene ends were 4 bases for V and 0 bases for J; bases not matched to a gene: 4. DNA for the CDR3: TGTGCCAGCAGCCCCGGGGGGTACTCCTACAATGAGCAGTTCTTC. Its translation is CASSPGGYSYNEQFF.

CDR3 nucleotide sequence: TGTGCCACCAGCAGAGATCGCCAGCGGGAGGGCACCTCCTACGAGCAGTACTTC. This sequence encodes CATSRDRQREGTSYEQYF. The chain has TRBV15 and TRBJ2-7, with TRBD2 identical over 10 bases. The germline V gene encodes CDR1 LNHNV and CDR2 YYDKDF (reference sequence). Trimming took 0 bases from V and 0 from J; bases not matched to a gene: 8. The CDR3 spans 18 residues.

The chain combines TRBV6-6 with TRBJ2-3; TRBD2 aligns across 7 bases. This CDR3 contains 14 residues. From germline, CDR1 is MNHNY and CDR2 SVGAGI (reference sequence). Germline trimming cut 2 bases from V and 3 bases from J; bases unmatched to any gene: 2. The CDR3, as DNA: TGTGCCAGCAGTTACGGGGGGGGAACAGATACGCAGTATTTT. This translates into CASSYGGGTDTQYF.

The V and J genes are TRBV30 and TRBJ1-2, with D maybe TRBD1 (5 bases). Per the germline V gene, CDR1 is GTSNPN and CDR2 is SVGIG (reference sequence). This CDR3 contains 13 residues. The V gene lost 4 bases and the J gene lost 7 bases, with 16 bases spanning the gap. The CDR3 here is CAWNGDRATGYTF. The CDR3 DNA follows: TGTGCCTGGAACGGCGACAGAGCAACTGGCTACACCTTC.

J is TRBJ2-1 and V is TRBV30, with D perhaps TRBD2 (6 bases). The CDR3 sequence is 14 residues long. CDR1 is GTSNPN and CDR2 is SVGIG in the germline V gene (reference sequence). The V end was cut by 0 bases, the J end by 9 bases, with 15 bases between. The CDR3 DNA follows: TGTGCCTGGAGTGTATTAGGAGGGGATGTTGAGCAGTTCTTC. Protein product: CAWSVLGGDVEQFF.

This rearrangement joins TRBV19 to TRBJ1-5; D is perhaps TRBD1 (6 bases). This CDR3 has 13 residues. V lost 3 bases and J lost 7, with 10 bases in between. In germline, CDR1 is LNHDA, CDR2 SQIVND (reference sequence). In nucleotides, the CDR3 is TGTGCCAGTAGTATGGTACAGGGCCAGCCCCAGCATTTT. Its translation: CASSMVQGQPQHF.

The rearrangement links TRBV30 to TRBJ2-1; 10 bases agree with TRBD2. Germline CDR1 is GTSNPN and CDR2 is SVGIG (reference sequence). The CDR3 is 15 residues long. The V gene end was trimmed by 3 bases and the J gene end by 3 bases; junction bases not matched to a gene: 5. CDR3 DNA: TGTGCCTGGAGATCGGGACTAGCGAACTACAATGAGCAGTTCTTC. Encoded protein: CAWRSGLANYNEQFF. Using reference TRBV30 and TRBJ2-1 for the parts outside the CDR3, the full variable domain is SQTIHQWPATLVQPVGSPLSLECTVEGTSNPNLYWYRQAAGRGLQLLFYSVGIGQISSEVPQNLSASRPQDRQFILSSKKLLLSDSGFYLCAWRSGLANYNEQFFGPGTRLTVL.

The chain links TRBV7-7 to TRBJ2-1, with TRBD1 matching over 10 bases. The germline V gene encodes CDR1 SSHAT and CDR2 FNYEAQ (reference sequence). Trimming took 5 bases from V and 7 from J; bases not matched to a gene: 11. The length of the CDR3 is 16 residues. The CDR3 reads CASSLGKPGQGNEQFF. The CDR3 DNA is TGTGCCAGCAGCCTAGGCAAACCGGGACAGGGGAATGAGCAGTTCTTC.

The V call is TRBV13, the J call TRBJ2-5; TRBD2 matches 14 bases. Per germline, CDR1 PRHDT and CDR2 FYEKMQ (reference sequence). Germline trimming cut 1 base from V and 5 bases from J; bases unmatched to any gene: 3. The CDR3 extends over 16 amino acids. CDR3 sequence (DNA): TGTGCCAGCAGCTTAGAGGGACTAGCGGGGGTCGAGACCCAGTACTTC. Translating gives CASSLEGLAGVETQYF.

The V call is TRBV6-1, the J call TRBJ2-7; tentatively, D is TRBD1 (5 bases). The germline V and J ends were trimmed by 4 bases and 5 bases, with 12 bases remaining between them. Germline V gene data show CDR1 as MNHNS and CDR2 as SASEGT. This CDR3 has 13 amino acids. CDR3 sequence (DNA): TGTGCCAGCAGTGCCTCTGGGGCCCACGAGCAGTACTTC. Its translation is CASSASGAHEQYF.

The chain links TRBV7-9 to TRBJ1-2; D not certain. The CDR3 spans 11 residues. The V gene's germline CDR1 is SEHNR and CDR2 FQNEAQ (reference sequence). V dropped 5 bases and J dropped 6 bases, with 7 bases sitting between them. The CDR3 region has the DNA TGTGCCAGCAGCCCCGGGGATGGCTACACCTTC. The encoded protein is CASSPGDGYTF.

J is TRBJ2-4 and V is TRBV28, with a possible D match to TRBD1 (5 bases). This CDR3 contains 16 residues. Germline V CDR1 and CDR2: MDHEN, SYDVKM. With 2 bases removed from V and 1 base from J, the gap between germline ends came to 12 bases. CDR3: CASSLERGPAKNIQYF. In DNA form, the CDR3 reads TGTGCCAGCAGTTTAGAAAGGGGCCCGGCCAAAAACATTCAGTACTTC.

The chain employs TRBV18 and TRBJ1-1; D gene uncertain. Trimming stripped 3 bases from V and 0 bases from J, with 8 bases between. The CDR3 contains 14 residues. The germline V gene has CDR1 KGHSH and CDR2 LQKENI. The CDR3 loop is CASSPHSMNTEAFF. As DNA, the CDR3 is TGTGCCAGCTCACCCCATTCCATGAACACTGAAGCTTTCTTT.

The CDR3 loop reads CASSFGGNSYEQYF. As DNA, the CDR3 is TGTGCCAGCAGTTTCGGAGGGAATTCCTACGAGCAGTACTTC. The rearrangement joins TRBV28 to TRBJ2-7, with D tentatively TRBD2 (6 bases). V was clipped by 3 bases and J by 1 base, with 10 bases between them. CDR1 and CDR2 from the germline V gene are MDHEN and SYDVKM. The CDR3 spans 14 residues.

The rearrangement uses TRBV19 and TRBJ2-1; perhaps TRBD1 as D (5 bases). V was trimmed by 10 bases and J by 1 base, leaving 11 bases between them. Germline V gene data show CDR1 as LNHDA and CDR2 as SQIVND (reference sequence). This CDR3 comprises 13 residues. DNA of the CDR3: TGTGCCATAGACAGTCATTCCTACAATGAGCAGTTCTTC. It yields the protein CAIDSHSYNEQFF.

As DNA, the CDR3 is TGTGCCAGCAGCCAAGGACGGGTCCCCAATTCACCCCTCCACTTT. Translated, it gives CASSQGRVPNSPLHF. V is TRBV4-2 and J is TRBJ1-6; D gene uncertain. CDR1 is LGHNA and CDR2 is YNFKEQ in the germline V gene. The CDR3 consists of 15 residues. V was pared by 1 base and J by 7 bases, with 11 bases between.

This CDR3 is CASSIQGMGYEQYF. In nucleotides, the CDR3 is TGTGCCAGTAGTATCCAGGGGATGGGCTACGAGCAGTACTTC. The J gene is TRBJ2-7, the V gene TRBV19; possible D gene TRBD1, 6 bases. This CDR3 has 14 residues. CDR1 and CDR2 from the germline V gene are LNHDA and SQIVND (reference sequence). Trimming removed 3 bases from V and 3 bases from J, with 12 bases in between.

The V gene is TRBV7-6, the J gene TRBJ1-1, with TRBD1 matching 8 bases. Germline CDR1 SGHVS, CDR2 FNYEAQ. This CDR3 is 15 amino acids long. V was pared by 5 bases and J by 5 bases, with 10 bases of the junction left unmatched. CDR3 residues: CASSPRTGMITEAFF. The CDR3 DNA is TGTGCCAGCAGCCCTAGGACAGGGATGATAACTGAAGCTTTCTTT. The full variable domain, with the rest looked up from reference TRBV7-6 and TRBJ1-1, is GAGVSQSPRYKVTKRGQDVALRCDPISGHVSLYWYRQALGQGPEFLTYFNYEAQQDKSGLPNDRFSAERPEGSISTLTIQRTEQRDSAMYRCASSPRTGMITEAFFGQGTRLTVV.

V usage is TRBV6-5 and J usage is TRBJ2-5; 8 nucleotides line up with TRBD2. This CDR3 has 16 residues. Unmatched junction bases numbered 11, after V lost 4 bases and J lost 4 bases. Germline V gene lookup returns CDR1 MNHEY and CDR2 SVGAGI. The CDR3 reads CASSSTWGAGVETQYF. The CDR3 nucleotides are TGTGCCAGCAGTTCCACCTGGGGAGCGGGAGTAGAGACCCAGTACTTC.

This chain connects TRBV6-1 to TRBJ1-1; 8 bases are a match to TRBD1. The CDR3 extends over 19 amino acids. Germline V gene sequence: CDR1 MNHNS, CDR2 SASEGT. V trimming: 2 bases; J trimming: 11 bases; junction bases outside the gene matches: 25. The chain's CDR3 is CASSERWKLGEETGVKAFF. CDR3 nucleotide sequence: TGTGCCAGCAGTGAAAGATGGAAGTTGGGGGAGGAGACAGGGGTAAAGGCTTTCTTT.

The rearrangement uses TRBV30 and TRBJ1-1; D is unresolved. The V gene lost 2 bases and the J gene lost 3 bases, with 10 bases spanning the gap. Germline CDR1 and CDR2: GTSNPN and SVGIG (reference sequence). The CDR3 covers 13 residues. CDR3 coding DNA: TGTGCCTGGAGTACCTCCCAGTACACTGAAGCTTTCTTT. Its translation is CAWSTSQYTEAFF.

The chain joins TRBV5-1 to TRBJ2-5, with D possibly matching TRBD2 (6 bases). The V end was cut by 2 bases, the J end by 3 bases, with 17 bases between. This CDR3 spans 16 amino acids. Germline loops: CDR1 SGHRS, CDR2 YFSETQ. CDR3 protein: CASSFTTGTQKETQYF. The DNA of the CDR3 is TGCGCCAGCAGCTTCACAACCGGGACTCAAAAAGAGACCCAGTACTTC. Combining the CDR3 with reference TRBV5-1 and TRBJ2-5 gives the whole variable domain KAGVTQTPRYLIKTRGQQVTLSCSPISGHRSVSWYQQTPGQGLQFLFEYFSETQRNKGNFPGRFSGRQFSNSRSEMNVSTLELGDSALYLCASSFTTGTQKETQYFGPGTRLLVL.

The chain has TRBV7-9 and TRBJ2-7; TRBD1 might be the D (6 bases). The CDR3 runs to 14 residues. The germline V and J ends were trimmed by 4 bases and 3 bases, with 13 bases remaining between them. Germline loops: CDR1 SEHNR, CDR2 FQNEAQ (reference sequence). This CDR3 is CASSSRADSYEQYF. CDR3 sequence (DNA): TGTGCCAGCAGCTCTAGGGCGGACAGCTACGAGCAGTACTTC.

V usage is TRBV28 and J usage is TRBJ1-4; 10 nucleotides agree with TRBD1. Germline values: CDR1 MDHEN, CDR2 SYDVKM. V lost 5 bases to trimming and J lost 8 bases; unmatched junction nucleotides: 8. The length of the CDR3 is 15 residues. CDR3 nucleotide sequence: TGTGCCAGCAGTACCGGGACAGGGGTTGGCGAAAAACTGTTTTTT. Amino acid sequence: CASSTGTGVGEKLFF.